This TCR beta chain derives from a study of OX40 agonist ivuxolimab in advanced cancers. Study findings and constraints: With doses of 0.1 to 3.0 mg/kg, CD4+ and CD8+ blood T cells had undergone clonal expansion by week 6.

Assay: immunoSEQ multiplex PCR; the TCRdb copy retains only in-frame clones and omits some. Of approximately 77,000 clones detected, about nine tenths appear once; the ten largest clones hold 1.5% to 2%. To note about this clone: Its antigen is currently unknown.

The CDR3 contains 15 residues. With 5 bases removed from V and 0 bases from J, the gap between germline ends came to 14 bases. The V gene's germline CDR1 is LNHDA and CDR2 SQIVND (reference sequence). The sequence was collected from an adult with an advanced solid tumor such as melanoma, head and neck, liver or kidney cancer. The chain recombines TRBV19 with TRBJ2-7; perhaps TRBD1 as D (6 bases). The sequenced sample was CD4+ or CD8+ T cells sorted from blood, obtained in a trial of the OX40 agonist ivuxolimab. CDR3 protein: CASSPRQGSSYEQYF. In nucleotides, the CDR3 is TGTGCCAGTAGTCCCCGGCAGGGGAGCTCCTACGAGCAGTACTTC.